One sample yielded the 5 T cell receptor beta chains listed below, sequenced in a study of long-term antiretroviral therapy in people with HIV. Survey level was the resolution at which the v3.0 immunoSEQ assay ran. Profiling relied on immunoSEQ multiplex PCR, and the TCRdb table lists in-frame clones only, not all of them. Of fewer than 25,000 clones in the sample, 85% to 95% were seen once. The sequencing here drew on unsorted PBMCs, taken roughly 5.1 years after starting antiretroviral therapy. The receptors here all came from a woman between 45 and 60 years old with HIV.

The CDR3 DNA follows: TGTGCCAGCAGCCGCGACGGGATAAACACTGAAGCTTTCTTT. Translated, it gives CASSRDGINTEAFF. The rearrangement joins TRBV11-3 to TRBJ1-1; D uncertain. V lost 5 bases, J lost 2 bases, and 12 bases lay in between. CDR3 length: 14 residues. The germline gives CDR1 SGHNT, CDR2 YENEEA.

This chain uses TRBV7-6 with TRBJ2-7; D remains unclear. The CDR3 covers 12 residues. Trimming left V 5 bases short and J 4 bases short, with 9 bases between. Germline V gene lookup returns CDR1 SGHVS and CDR2 FNYEAQ. CDR3 DNA: TGTGCCAGCAGCGCGGAAGGGTACGAGCAGTACTTC. It yields the protein CASSAEGYEQYF.

The CDR3 loop reads CASSSLGTGGKYGYTF. The CDR3 coding sequence is TGTGCCAGCAGCTCTTTAGGGACAGGGGGCAAGTATGGCTACACCTTC. J is TRBJ1-2 and V is TRBV7-8; TRBD1 matches 12 bases. The CDR3 is 16 residues long. Germline trimming cut 4 bases from V and 5 bases from J; bases unmatched to any gene: 8. Germline CDR1 reads SGHVS; CDR2 reads FQNEAQ.

This chain links TRBV30 with TRBJ2-3; 8 bases match TRBD2. There are 15 residues in the CDR3. The junction had 4 bases not matched to a gene; V was cut back by 0 bases and J by 2 bases. Germline assignment: CDR1 GTSNPN and CDR2 SVGIG (reference sequence). The CDR3 region is CAWSVGGVPTDTQYF. For the CDR3, the DNA is TGTGCCTGGAGTGTCGGGGGGGTTCCCACAGATACGCAGTATTTT.

The count of this clone is one. The chain joins TRBV6-5 to TRBJ1-3, with a possible D match to TRBD1 (5 bases). Trimming cost V 4 bases and J 0 bases, with 10 bases left between them. The CDR3 totals 15 residues. Germline lookup yields CDR1 MNHEY and CDR2 SVGAGI. CDR3 region: CASSSSGNSGNTIYF. CDR3 nucleotides: TGTGCCAGCAGTTCCTCAGGGAACTCTGGAAACACCATATATTTT.